The sequence of this TCR beta chain was determined in a study of a mutant IDH1 vaccine in newly diagnosed glioma. Looking at the study overall: Vaccines were first given 4-6 weeks after radiotherapy alone, or with temozolomide cycles. Sex distribution of treated patients was approximately 60% male and approximately 38% female; mean age was around 40 years. Antecedent treatment encompassed radiotherapy, temozolomide, or their combination; the majority received both.

TCRdb's copy holds only in-frame clones and misses some; the assay was immunoSEQ multiplex PCR. The sample consists of over 35,000 clones, around 81% of them appearing once. V was shortened by 3 bases and J by 5 bases, with 14 bases between the two germline ends. This CDR3 has 14 residues. Per germline, CDR1 WNHNN and CDR2 SYGVQD (reference sequence). Worth noting for this clone: The target antigen is unknown.

The time point denotes: week 23, last vaccination. Every single dose of the vaccine, 300 ug of mutant IDH1 20-mer peptide, came with topical imiquimod. This rearrangement joins TRBV10-1 to TRBJ2-7; D might be TRBD1 or TRBD2, each matching 5 bases. The origin of this receptor is a man aged 35-49 years with glioma. The sample here was PBMCs, taken from a glioma patient whose treatment included an IDH1 peptide vaccine. This CDR3 reads CASSDPGPWNEQYF. DNA for the CDR3: TGCGCCAGCAGTGACCCGGGACCTTGGAACGAGCAGTACTTC.